The rows below give T cell receptor beta chains drawn from one sample of a study of spatial heterogeneity in lung cancer. TCRdb analysed the 5' RACE reads with MiXCR anew, one entry per CDR3 protein. The sample shows 25,000 to 35,000 distinct CDR3 sequences, approximately 5.9% of them seen only once. The specimen was PBMCs, collected at follow-up. Source of these receptors: a female donor with early-stage non-small cell lung cancer. The CDR3 runs from the conserved cysteine through the conserved F or W. The order of the fields is J gene, V gene, clone size, D gene, CDR3 length, CDR3 DNA, CDR3 protein. D genes are given only for firm matches. Only some rows state a clone size, as once, few, many or a class for expanded clones.

TRBJ1-2	TRBV20-1	NA	NA	12	TGCAGTCGATCGTTCTCCACCTATGGCTACACCTTC	CSRSFSTYGYTF
TRBJ2-3	TRBV18	many	TRBD2	16	TGTGCCAGCTCGGGGACTAGCGGCCCCCTGGGAGATACGCAGTATTTT	CASSGTSGPLGDTQYF
TRBJ2-5	TRBV12-3/TRBV12-4	NA	TRBD1	15	TGTGCCAGCAGCCCTACGGGACAGGGAGAAGAGACCCAGTACTTC	CASSPTGQGEETQYF
TRBJ1-1	TRBV7-2	many	NA	14	TGTGCCAGCAGCGAGGCGCTGCGGGCCACTGAAGCTTTCTTT	CASSEALRATEAFF
TRBJ2-5	TRBV7-2	many	NA	12	TGTGCCAGCAGCTTAGCGGTCGAGACCCAGTACTTC	CASSLAVETQYF
TRBJ2-7	TRBV9	medium-sized	NA	14	TGTGCCAGCAGCGCGGGGGACCTTTCCTACGAGCAGTACTTC	CASSAGDLSYEQYF
TRBJ1-1	TRBV5-1	many	NA	15	TGCGCCAGCAGCTTGAATAAGGGGGGGAACACTGAAGCTTTCTTT	CASSLNKGGNTEAFF
TRBJ2-2	TRBV4-2	many	NA	17	TGTGCCAGCAGCCAAGCCCCGGGCCCGAGAGACACCGGGGAGCTGTTTTTT	CASSQAPGPRDTGELFF
TRBJ2-2	TRBV27	few	NA	15	TGTGCCAGCAGCGTAGCGGCCTCGGGCACCGGGGAGCTGTTTTTT	CASSVAASGTGELFF
TRBJ1-5	TRBV24-1	few	NA	14	TGTGCCACCAGTAGTGTGGGGAGCAATCAGCCCCAGCATTTT	CATSSVGSNQPQHF
TRBJ2-2	TRBV18	many	NA	16	TGTGCCAGCTCACGACTCGTTTGGACTAACACCGGGGAGCTGTTTTTT	CASSRLVWTNTGELFF
TRBJ2-4	TRBV29-1	many	NA	14	TGCAGCGTTAGGGAGGCCTTAGCCAAAAACATTCAGTACTTC	CSVREALAKNIQYF
TRBJ2-5	TRBV24-1	many	TRBD2	15	TGTGCCACCAGTGCTCCGAGCGGGAGCTCAGAGACCCAGTACTTC	CATSAPSGSSETQYF
TRBJ1-6	TRBV7-2	many	NA	14	TGTGCCAGCAGCGCTGGACAGTATAATTCACCCCTCCACTTT	CASSAGQYNSPLHF
TRBJ1-4	TRBV20-1	many	NA	13	TGCAGTGCTAGAGATCTAGGGATAGGAAAACTGTTTTTT	CSARDLGIGKLFF
TRBJ1-4	TRBV28	many	NA	13	TGTGCCAGCAGTATCCAACACGAAGGAAAACTGTTTTTT	CASSIQHEGKLFF
TRBJ2-5	TRBV5-6	many	TRBD2	13	TGTGCCAGCAGCTCCGGGGGGGCACAGACCCAGTACTTC	CASSSGGAQTQYF
TRBJ2-1	TRBV20-1	many	TRBD2	17	TGCAGTGCTAGAGATGTCTCAGCGGGGGGTTACTACAATGAGCAGTTCTTC	CSARDVSAGGYYNEQFF
TRBJ2-5	TRBV20-1	many	TRBD2	14	TGCAGTGCTATGGGACTAGCGGGAGAAGAGACCCAGTACTTC	CSAMGLAGEETQYF
TRBJ2-5	TRBV15	few	NA	16	TGTGCCACCAGCAGAGATGGCGGACGCCGCGAAGAGACCCAGTACTTC	CATSRDGGRREETQYF
TRBJ2-7	TRBV4-3	many	NA	15	TGCGCCAGCAGCCCATTTAGGGGGGGACATAACGAGCAGTACTTC	CASSPFRGGHNEQYF
TRBJ2-3	TRBV10-3	many	TRBD2	18	TGTGCCATCAGGCCGGCTAGCGGGGGAACAGTTCGAACAGATACGCAGTATTTT	CAIRPASGGTVRTDTQYF
TRBJ1-1	TRBV28	many	NA	14	TGTGCCAGCAGTTTAATACAGCAGAACACTGAAGCTTTCTTT	CASSLIQQNTEAFF
TRBJ2-7	TRBV19	NA	NA	13	TGTGCCAGTAGTATAGAAACAGGGTACGAGCAGTACTTC	CASSIETGYEQYF
TRBJ2-7	TRBV7-9	few	NA	14	TGTGCCAGCAGCCCAACCGGGACTTCCTACGAGCAGTACTTC	CASSPTGTSYEQYF
TRBJ2-2	TRBV7-2	many	TRBD1	15	TGTGCCAGCAGCGGCCGGGACAGGGGCGCCGGGGAGCTGTTTTTT	CASSGRDRGAGELFF
TRBJ2-1	TRBV7-2	many	NA	12	TGTGCCAGCAGCCCCCCCGGGGGTGAGCAGTTCTTC	CASSPPGGEQFF
TRBJ1-6	TRBV7-9	many	NA	15	TGTGCCAGCAGCTTATCGGACTCCGGGCGTTCACCCCTCCACTTT	CASSLSDSGRSPLHF
TRBJ2-4	TRBV10-3	many	NA	13	TGTGCCATCAGTGAGACGAGAGGGGACATTCAGTACTTC	CAISETRGDIQYF
TRBJ2-5	TRBV7-9	few	NA	13	TGTGCCAGCAGCTTAGGTGCGGCAGAGACCCAGTACTTC	CASSLGAAETQYF
TRBJ2-1	TRBV7-9	many	NA	14	TGTGCCAGCAGCCGCCAACTGCCCTACAATGAGCAGTTCTTC	CASSRQLPYNEQFF
TRBJ2-3	TRBV27	many	NA	13	TGTGCCAGCAGATCTAGCGGCACAGATACGCAGTATTTT	CASRSSGTDTQYF
TRBJ2-3	TRBV4-2	many	NA	15	TGTGCCAGCAGCCCAGGACAGATGACAACAGATACGCAGTATTTT	CASSPGQMTTDTQYF
TRBJ2-1	TRBV5-1	many	NA	14	TGCGCCAGCAGCTTGGGTCCAGGGTGGAATGAGCAGTTCTTC	CASSLGPGWNEQFF
TRBJ2-5	TRBV9	many	NA	12	TGTGCCAGCAGCCCGACGTTTGAGACCCAGTACTTC	CASSPTFETQYF
TRBJ2-5	TRBV28	medium-sized	NA	12	TGTGCCAGCGGACTTTCGAGGGCGACCCAGTACTTC	CASGLSRATQYF
TRBJ2-5	TRBV29-1	many	NA	12	TGCAGCGTTGAAGAGGGGGGAAAGACCCAGTACTTC	CSVEEGGKTQYF
TRBJ2-5	TRBV11-1	many	TRBD1	16	TGTGCCAGCAGCCAACCGACAGGGCAGGGGCAAGAGACCCAGTACTTC	CASSQPTGQGQETQYF
TRBJ2-6	TRBV5-4	many	NA	17	TGTGCCAGCAGGTCGAAAGGACAGTTCTCTGGGGCCAACGTCCTGACTTTC	CASRSKGQFSGANVLTF
TRBJ2-5	TRBV7-9	many	NA	17	TGTGCCAGCAGTCCGACGCGAAGGTTCGGGCAAGGAGAGACCCAGTACTTC	CASSPTRRFGQGETQYF
TRBJ2-4	TRBV2	many	NA	14	TGTGCCAGCAGTGAGGGACTGGGCCATGGCATTCAGTACTTC	CASSEGLGHGIQYF
TRBJ2-1	TRBV6-5	many	NA	16	TGTGCCAGCAGTTACGGGCTCCGAAGCTCCTACAATGAGCAGTTCTTC	CASSYGLRSSYNEQFF
TRBJ1-3	TRBV7-9	many	TRBD1	16	TGTGCCAGCATCCAATCGGGACAGTACTCTGGAAACACCATATATTTT	CASIQSGQYSGNTIYF
TRBJ1-5	TRBV4-2	NA	NA	19	TGTGCCAGCAGCCAAGATGGCCAGTTGGGTGGATATGGCAATCAGCCCCAGCATTTT	CASSQDGQLGGYGNQPQHF
TRBJ1-2	TRBV7-2	many	TRBD1	13	TGTGCCAGCAGCTTGCGGGACAGGGGTGGCTACACCTTC	CASSLRDRGGYTF
TRBJ2-3	TRBV29-1	many	NA	10	TGCAGCGTTAGGGGGAATACGCAGTATTTT	CSVRGNTQYF
TRBJ1-1	TRBV27	many	TRBD1	12	TGTGCCAGCAGTAGGGACAGAAGAGAGGCTTTCTTT	CASSRDRREAFF
TRBJ2-1	TRBV12-3/TRBV12-4	medium-sized	TRBD2	15	TGTGCCAGCAGCAAACTAGCGGGGATCTACAATGAGCAGTTCTTC	CASSKLAGIYNEQFF
TRBJ2-6	TRBV29-1	many	NA	15	TGCAGCGTTGGGCAGGGAACGTCTGGGGCCAACGTCCTGACTTTC	CSVGQGTSGANVLTF
TRBJ1-5	TRBV29-1	many	NA	13	TGCAGCGTTGCCGGGGGTGGCAATCAGCCCCAGCATTTT	CSVAGGGNQPQHF
TRBJ2-7	TRBV6-2/TRBV6-3	NA	NA	13	TGTGCCAGCAGGGAAAGGGAATCGTACGAGCAGTACTTC	CASRERESYEQYF
TRBJ2-6	TRBV28	many	NA	14	TGTGCCAGCAGAACACCCTCTGGGGCCAACGTCCTGACTTTC	CASRTPSGANVLTF
TRBJ2-1	TRBV7-2	many	NA	13	TGTGCCAGCAGCTTAGTTGGTAGCCGGGAGCAGTTCTTC	CASSLVGSREQFF
TRBJ2-3	TRBV28	many	TRBD1	16	TGTGCCAGCAGTTTTAGTATGGACAGGCCCACAGATACGCAGTATTTT	CASSFSMDRPTDTQYF
TRBJ1-2	TRBV7-2	NA	NA	14	TGTGCCAGCAGCTTAGCGATGGTAATAAATGGCTACACCTTC	CASSLAMVINGYTF
TRBJ2-3	TRBV6-1	many	TRBD2	14	TGTGCCAGCAGCGGCGGGGGGGCCACAGATACGCAGTATTTT	CASSGGGATDTQYF
TRBJ2-3	TRBV15	many	NA	15	TGTGCCACCAGCAGGTTCGGGGAACGCACAGATACGCAGTATTTT	CATSRFGERTDTQYF
TRBJ2-1	TRBV12-3/TRBV12-4	many	TRBD2	15	TGTGCCAGCAGTTTGCGTAGCGGGGCCTACAATGAGCAGTTCTTC	CASSLRSGAYNEQFF
TRBJ2-7	TRBV7-2	many	NA	12	TGTGCCAGCAGCTTAGTGCCCTACGAGCAGTACTTC	CASSLVPYEQYF
TRBJ2-1	TRBV24-1	many	NA	13	TGTGCCACCAGTGATTCTAGCGTAGGTGAGCAGTTCTTC	CATSDSSVGEQFF